This T cell receptor beta chain was observed in a study of blood T cell repertoires in COVID-19. Turning to the study itself: Italy, Spain and the United States were the sources of the convalescent and acute COVID-19 samples.

This clone was counted a few times. Germline CDR1 LNHDA, CDR2 SQIVND (reference sequence). V lost 6 bases and J lost 4; bases outside the gene matches: 8. This CDR3 region has 14 residues. The authors' processing: Amplifying reference gene primers gave estimates of nucleated cell counts. Here immunoSEQ multiplex PCR was the method, and the copy in TCRdb shows in-frame clones only, minus some. V, J and clone size derive from that table, while D and trimming were established from the DNA sequence. The table records around 140,000 clones, around 81% of them present only once. Sequenced sample: peripheral blood. The genes are TRBV19 and TRBJ2-5, with 7 bases lining up with TRBD2. This receptor was identified in a woman in her sixties or seventies with active or convalescent COVID-19. The CDR3 loop is CASSPGAGRETQYF. CDR3 nucleotides: TGTGCCAGTAGCCCAGGAGCGGGGAGAGAGACCCAGTACTTC.